These 27 T cell receptor beta chains share one sample of origin, sequenced in a study of spatial heterogeneity in lung cancer. Time point: blood at routine non-recurrence follow-up after resection. Each CDR3 protein is one row after TCRdb ran MiXCR on the 5' RACE reads. Of about 94,000 distinct CDR3 sequences listed, roughly a fifth are singletons. Material: PBMCs, obtained at follow-up. The origin of the receptors is a male donor with early-stage non-small cell lung cancer.

In this sample, this clonotype turned up a few times. The J gene is TRBJ1-6, the V gene TRBV30; D is undetermined. CDR3 length: 13 residues. Per germline, CDR1 GTSNPN and CDR2 SVGIG (reference sequence). The V end was cut by 6 bases, the J end by 4 bases, with 10 bases between. The CDR3 loop is CACRGEYNSPLHF. The DNA of the CDR3 is TGTGCCTGTCGGGGAGAGTATAATTCACCCCTCCACTTT. Supplemented by reference TRBV30 and TRBJ1-6, the full variable domain reads SQTIHQWPATLVQPVGSPLSLECTVEGTSNPNLYWYRQAAGRGLQLLFYSVGIGQISSEVPQNLSASRPQDRQFILSSKKLLLSDSGFYLCACRGEYNSPLHFGNGTRLTVT.

This clonotype has only a few counts. The V and J genes are TRBV9 and TRBJ1-1, with D perhaps TRBD1 (5 bases). V was trimmed by 4 bases and J by 4 bases, leaving 17 bases between them. Germline CDR1 reads SGDLS; CDR2 reads YYNGEE. The CDR3 consists of 15 residues. CDR3: CASSPGGAVGTEAFF. CDR3 DNA: TGTGCCAGCAGCCCCGGCGGGGCGGTCGGCACTGAAGCTTTCTTT.

This clonotype has only a few counts. The chain combines TRBV6-4 with TRBJ2-1; TRBD2 might be the D (6 bases). CDR1 and CDR2 from the germline V gene are MRHNA and SNTAGT. The CDR3 spans 17 residues. V was shortened by 3 bases and J by 0 bases, with 15 bases between the two germline ends. As DNA, the CDR3 is TGTGCCAGCAGTGAAGTAGCGGAGGCCCGCTCCTACAATGAGCAGTTCTTC. The encoded protein is CASSEVAEARSYNEQFF.

V is TRBV30 and J is TRBJ1-2; 7 bases are shared with TRBD1. Per the germline V gene, CDR1 is GTSNPN and CDR2 is SVGIG (reference sequence). The CDR3 is 13 residues long. V shed 0 bases and J 7 bases; nucleotides not matched to a gene: 5. CDR3 sequence reads: CAWSVGGQAGYTF. DNA for the CDR3: TGTGCCTGGAGTGTCGGAGGACAGGCTGGCTACACCTTC.

Only a few counts were recorded for this clonotype. The chain recombines TRBV5-1 with TRBJ2-1, with TRBD1 as a possible D gene (5 bases). Per the germline V gene, CDR1 is SGHRS and CDR2 is YFSETQ. The CDR3 loop spans 14 amino acids. Trimming took off 0 bases at V and 8 bases at J, with 12 bases between the two ends. CDR3 sequence (DNA): TGCGCCAGCAGCTTGGAGGGTGGGGCCCATGAGCAGTTCTTC. It codes for CASSLEGGAHEQFF.

This clonotype has a handful of counts. The chain carries TRBV4-2 and TRBJ2-5; D may be TRBD2 (6 bases). V was trimmed by 0 bases and J by 1 base, leaving 9 bases between them. The germline gives CDR1 LGHNA, CDR2 YNFKEQ. The CDR3 spans 15 residues. The CDR3 bases are TGTGCCAGCAGCCAAGATATCGGGGGCCAAGAGACCCAGTACTTC. Amino acids: CASSQDIGGQETQYF.

The V call is TRBV6-5, the J call TRBJ1-2; 7 bases agree with TRBD1. The V segment lost 4 bases and the J segment 5 bases; nucleotides outside the gene matches: 13. The CDR3 extends over 16 amino acids. The germline V gene encodes CDR1 MNHEY and CDR2 SVGAGI. DNA for the CDR3: TGTGCCAGCAGTTCCAGGGCCCGACAGGGAAAGTATGGCTACACCTTC. Protein sequence: CASSSRARQGKYGYTF.

This clonotype was recorded many times. The V and J genes are TRBV20-1 and TRBJ2-5, with TRBD2 identical over 11 bases. Germline V CDR1 and CDR2: DFQATT, SNEGSKA (reference sequence). The CDR3 spans 14 residues. The trim removed 6 bases at V and 5 bases at J, leaving 8 bases unmatched. The CDR3 nucleotides read TGCAGTGCCCTACCAACTAGCGGGAGTGAGACCCAGTACTTC. Encoded protein: CSALPTSGSETQYF.

V is TRBV18 and J is TRBJ2-1; 7 bases align to TRBD2. The V and J ends lost 3 bases and 4 bases, in that order; junction bases with no gene match: 9. The CDR3 is 16 residues long. CDR1 and CDR2 from the germline V gene are KGHSH and LQKENI. DNA for the CDR3: TGTGCCAGCTCACCTTCTAGCGGCTCCCTTTACAATGAGCAGTTCTTC. As protein: CASSPSSGSLYNEQFF.

This clonotype was observed a handful of times. The V gene is TRBV5-1, the J gene TRBJ2-3; D remains unclear. With 1 base removed from V and 4 bases from J, the gap between germline ends came to 13 bases. Looked up from germline, CDR1 is SGHRS and CDR2 is YFSETQ. The CDR3 is 15 amino acids. The CDR3 DNA reads as TGCGCCAGCAGCTTGCCGACGCCACCCCCAGATACGCAGTATTTT. Its protein is CASSLPTPPPDTQYF.

This clonotype was detected a few times. This chain connects TRBV5-1 to TRBJ1-3; D remains unclear. V dropped 9 bases and J dropped 4 bases, with 8 bases sitting between them. The CDR3 is 11 residues long. CDR1 SGHRS and CDR2 YFSETQ come from the germline V gene. The DNA of the CDR3 is TGCGCCACGCGGGGAGGAAACACCATATATTTT. Amino acids: CATRGGNTIYF. Full variable domain (remainder filled in from reference TRBV5-1 and TRBJ1-3): KAGVTQTPRYLIKTRGQQVTLSCSPISGHRSVSWYQQTPGQGLQFLFEYFSETQRNKGNFPGRFSGRQFSNSRSEMNVSTLELGDSALYLCATRGGNTIYFGEGSWLTVV.

The chain carries TRBV19 and TRBJ2-1; the D gene could be TRBD1 or TRBD2 (6 bases each). Germline CDR1 is LNHDA and CDR2 is SQIVND (reference sequence). The CDR3 length is 17 residues. Trimming left V 5 bases short and J 0 bases short, with 17 bases between. The CDR3 reads CASSVRVGGLSYNEQFF. The CDR3 DNA follows: TGTGCCAGTAGTGTGAGGGTCGGGGGCCTCTCCTACAATGAGCAGTTCTTC. Filled out from reference TRBV19 and TRBJ2-1, the complete variable domain reads DGGITQSPKYLFRKEGQNVTLSCEQNLNHDAMYWYRQDPGQGLRLIYYSQIVNDFQKGDIAEGYSVSREKKESFPLTVTSAQKNPTAFYLCASSVRVGGLSYNEQFFGPGTRLTVL.

There are a few counts of this clonotype. This rearrangement joins TRBV20-1 to TRBJ2-1; 13 bases match TRBD2. The germline V gene encodes CDR1 DFQATT and CDR2 SNEGSKA (reference sequence). J lost 10 bases, V lost 6 bases, and 9 bases had no gene match. The CDR3 is 14 residues long. CDR3 nucleotides: TGCAGTGCGGAAACTAGCGGGGGGGTGCGAGAGCAGTTCTTC. This translates into CSAETSGGVREQFF.

In its sample, this clonotype was seen a few times. The rearrangement uses TRBV20-1 and TRBJ2-2; weak D call: TRBD2 (6 bases). Germline V gene lookup returns CDR1 DFQATT and CDR2 SNEGSKA (reference sequence). The CDR3 contains 14 residues. V lost 1 base and J 1 base, leaving 7 bases between the germline ends. The CDR3 spells CSARAGENTGELFF. The CDR3 nucleotides read TGCAGTGCTAGAGCGGGAGAGAACACCGGGGAGCTGTTTTTT.

The chain uses TRBV20-1 and TRBJ2-5; 11 bases map to TRBD2. Per the germline V gene, CDR1 is DFQATT and CDR2 is SNEGSKA (reference sequence). J lost 2 bases, V lost 5 bases, and 7 bases had no gene match. This CDR3 has 15 amino acids. CDR3 loop: CSADLVAGGQETQYF. Written as DNA, the CDR3 is TGCAGTGCTGACCTCGTAGCGGGGGGGCAAGAGACCCAGTACTTC.

This clonotype was seen at least ten times. The J gene is TRBJ2-7, the V gene TRBV2; 9 positions agree with TRBD1. With 5 bases clipped from V and 2 bases from J, the junction kept 10 bases outside the gene matches. In germline, CDR1 is SNHLY, CDR2 FYNNEI. There are 16 residues in the CDR3. The CDR3 loop reads CASSSGQGIGAYEQYF. The CDR3 DNA reads as TGTGCCAGCAGTTCTGGACAGGGGATCGGAGCCTACGAGCAGTACTTC.

This sequence joins TRBV12-3 or TRBV12-4 and TRBJ2-2, with 15 bases fitting TRBD2. The V segment lost 6 bases and the J segment 6 bases; nucleotides outside the gene matches: 8. This CDR3 has 17 residues. As DNA, the CDR3 is TGTGCCAGCAGACGACCGGGACTAGCGGGAGGCGCCGGGGAGCTGTTTTTT. Protein: CASRRPGLAGGAGELFF.

The CDR3: CASSQDLTSVNSYNEQFF. CDR3 coding DNA: TGTGCCAGCAGCCAAGATTTAACTAGCGTCAACTCCTACAATGAGCAGTTCTTC. The genes are TRBV4-2 and TRBJ2-1; 7 bases are shared with TRBD2. The CDR3 contains 18 residues. Germline V gene sequence: CDR1 LGHNA, CDR2 YNFKEQ. The J segment lost 0 bases and the V segment lost 0 bases, leaving 8 bases of the junction unmatched.

The chain is built from TRBV3-1 and TRBJ2-1; perhaps TRBD1 as D (5 bases). The V gene lost 8 bases and the J gene lost 6 bases, with 8 bases spanning the gap. The CDR3 has 11 amino acids. Germline CDR1 reads LGHDT; CDR2 reads YNNKEL (reference sequence). CDR3 sequence reads: CASWGVNEQFF. Written as DNA, the CDR3 is TGTGCCAGCTGGGGCGTCAATGAGCAGTTCTTC.

This clonotype turned up a few times. This chain connects TRBV19 to TRBJ1-5; TRBD1 might be the D (6 bases). The CDR3 is made up of 17 amino acids. Germline V gives CDR1 LNHDA, CDR2 SQIVND (reference sequence). Trimming left V 2 bases short and J 0 bases short, with 14 bases between. The chain's CDR3 is CASSILTGRNSNQPQHF. The CDR3 DNA reads TGTGCCAGTAGTATACTTACAGGGCGGAATAGCAATCAGCCCCAGCATTTT.

The chain couples TRBV20-1 to TRBJ1-5; tentatively, D is TRBD1 (6 bases). V was shortened by 3 bases and J by 1 base, with 16 bases between the two germline ends. The germline CDR1 and CDR2 sequences are DFQATT and SNEGSKA (reference sequence). The CDR3 runs 16 residues. The CDR3 reads CSASNGGKGSNQPQHF. DNA of the CDR3: TGCAGTGCTAGCAACGGGGGCAAGGGGAGCAATCAGCCCCAGCATTTT.

The J gene is TRBJ2-7, the V gene TRBV12-3 or TRBV12-4, with 7 nucleotides matching TRBD1. The V gene end was trimmed by 5 bases and the J gene end by 3 bases; junction bases not matched to a gene: 4. The CDR3 contains 13 residues. Here the CDR3 DNA reads TGTGCCAGCAGTCGGGACAGTCTCTACGAGCAGTACGTC. It yields the protein CASSRDSLYEQYV.

This clonotype was found a few times. The chain recombines TRBV4-1 with TRBJ2-3; tentative D call: TRBD1 (6 bases). V lost 2 bases and J 0 bases, leaving 9 bases between the germline ends. The CDR3 contains 15 residues. Germline CDR1 reads MGHRA; CDR2 reads YSYEKL. The chain's CDR3 is CASSQQDSSTDTQYF. The CDR3, as DNA: TGCGCCAGCAGCCAACAGGACAGTAGCACAGATACGCAGTATTTT.

The chain employs TRBV10-1 and TRBJ1-1; TRBD1 agrees at 9 bases. This CDR3 region has 14 residues. J gave up 5 bases and V 4 bases, and 5 bases lay outside the gene matches. Germline assignment: CDR1 WNHNN and CDR2 SYGVQD (reference sequence). This CDR3 reads CASSGGTGSTEAFF. CDR3 coding DNA: TGCGCCAGCAGTGGCGGGACAGGGTCGACTGAAGCTTTCTTT.

This chain joins TRBV7-2 and TRBJ1-2; a possible D gene is TRBD1 (5 bases). V dropped 5 bases and J dropped 6 bases, with 19 bases sitting between them. The CDR3 has 15 residues. The germline gives CDR1 SGHTA, CDR2 FQGNSA. In DNA, the CDR3 is TGTGCCAGCAGCCTGCTGGGAGGAGGGGTTAATGGCTACACCTTC. This encodes CASSLLGGGVNGYTF.

Turning to this clonotype: Germline is not matched at one junction end, which may reflect a read error. The V and J genes are TRBV18 and TRBJ1-1; 7 bases are shared with TRBD1. The germline V gene has CDR1 KGHSH and CDR2 LQKENI. The CDR3 runs 14 residues. As DNA, the CDR3 is TGTGTCAGCTCCGATTTTGGGACAGCAACTGAAGCTTTCTTT. As protein: CVSSDFGTATEAFF.

The CDR3 nucleotides read TGTGCCAGCAGCTTTAAGATGGAGAGGCTGTCCTACAATGAGCAGTTCTTC. Protein: CASSFKMERLSYNEQFF. The chain joins TRBV7-9 to TRBJ2-1; D not resolved. The CDR3 spans 17 residues. Trimming shortened V by 3 bases and J by 1 base, and 16 bases separated the two germline ends. Germline V lookup: CDR1 SEHNR, CDR2 FQNEAQ (reference sequence).